The 4 T cell receptor beta chains in this list originate from one sample, sequenced in a study of long-term antiretroviral therapy in people with HIV (dated by TCRdb to 2021 to 2024). Sequencing of the TRB variable region was done with the immunoSEQ hsTCRB v3.0 assay at survey level resolution. TCRdb took this table from immuneACCESS and kept in-frame rearrangements with V and J called. Such tables lack part of the clones; where checked against another copy, unresolved V genes explain under half of the gap, and the rest is unexplained. The sample table records over 10,000 clones; 82% of these occur just once. Roughly 20% of the sample rests with the top ten. Material: unsorted PBMCs, obtained around 8 years after starting antiretroviral therapy. The source of these receptors is a man aged 50-59 years with HIV.

The chain couples TRBV13 to TRBJ2-7; no reliable D call. In germline, CDR1 is PRHDT, CDR2 FYEKMQ (reference sequence). Trimming left V 5 bases short and J 2 bases short, with 10 bases between. This CDR3 region has 13 residues. The CDR3 DNA is TGTGCCAGCAGCGCCCCCAATACCTACGAGCAGTACTTC. Translation gives CASSAPNTYEQYF.

The gene calls are TRBV30 and TRBJ2-7, with TRBD1 identical over 9 bases. Looked up from germline, CDR1 is GTSNPN and CDR2 is SVGIG (reference sequence). The CDR3 is 14 residues long. V trimming: 0 bases; J trimming: 5 bases; junction bases outside the gene matches: 5. The CDR3 nucleotides are TGTGCCTGGAGTGTCGGGACAGGGAACCACGAGCAGTACTTC. Protein sequence: CAWSVGTGNHEQYF.

This rearrangement joins TRBV10-3 to TRBJ2-7; no clear D. The V end was cut by 4 bases, the J end by 2 bases, with 9 bases between. CDR1 is ENHRY and CDR2 is SYGVKD in the germline V gene. The CDR3 sequence is 13 residues long. This chain's CDR3 is CAISGVGTYEQYF. The CDR3 DNA reads TGTGCCATCAGTGGAGTAGGGACCTACGAGCAGTACTTC.

The rearrangement links TRBV6-1 to TRBJ1-4, with TRBD1 as a possible D gene (5 bases). The germline gives CDR1 MNHNS, CDR2 SASEGT. V was pared by 5 bases and J by 8 bases, with 18 bases between. The CDR3 totals 15 residues. Here the CDR3 reads CASSQQGRVSEKLFF. In nucleotides, the CDR3 is TGTGCCAGCAGTCAGCAGGGTCGGGTCTCGGAAAAACTGTTTTTT.